This T cell receptor beta chain was retrieved from a study of blood T cell repertoires in COVID-19. TCRdb keeps only in-frame clones here, not all; method: immunoSEQ multiplex PCR. Of approximately 300,000 clones listed, approximately 90% are singletons. The CDR3 spans 15 residues. Looked up from germline, CDR1 is SGDLS and CDR2 is YYNGEE. V lost 4 bases, J lost 2 bases, and 15 bases lay in between. The sequence came from a woman in her twenties or thirties who had been exposed to COVID-19. Sequencing was performed on PBMCs or T cells enriched from blood (not recorded which). The chain employs TRBV9 and TRBJ1-2; tentative D call: TRBD1 (6 bases). CDR3 sequence (DNA): TGTGCCAGCAGCTCATCCCAGGGGTTGAACTATGGCTACACCTTC. This gives the protein CASSSSQGLNYGYTF. The full variable domain, completed using reference TRBV9 and TRBJ1-2, is DSGVTQTPKHLITATGQRVTLRCSPRSGDLSVYWYQQSLDQGLQFLIQYYNGEERAKGNILERFSAQQFPDLHSELNLSSLELGDSALYFCASSSSQGLNYGYTFGSGTRLTVV.